The 14 T cell receptor beta chains below all came from one sample that was sequenced in a study of T cell responses to AZD1222 COVID-19 vaccine (dated by TCRdb to about 2021). The intended sense of this specimen's time point label: baseline before first vaccination. Library preparation employed the immunoSEQ multiplex PCR assay. TCRdb provides this immuneACCESS table in a form limited to in-frame rearrangements. Some clones are lacking; in checked studies, under half of them reflect an unresolved V gene, and why the rest are absent is not known. This sample holds about 140,000 clones; roughly 80% were observed only once. Together, the top ten hold about 4% of the sample. Sample: peripheral blood, taken on day 0 of AZD1222 vaccination. The receptors stem from an adult in good health.

This clone has more than one count but fewer than ten. The same CDR3 also results from other DNA sequences found in this sample. The chain carries TRBV5-1 and TRBJ1-3; D is possibly TRBD1 (6 bases). V was pared by 0 bases and J by 3 bases, with 10 bases between. The germline V gene has CDR1 SGHRS and CDR2 YFSETQ. The CDR3 length is 15 residues. For the CDR3, the DNA is TGCGCCAGCAGCTTGGAAGGGGGAAGTGGAAACACCATATATTTT. Translation: CASSLEGGSGNTIYF.

V is TRBV7-9 and J is TRBJ1-2; the match to TRBD1 covers 8 bases. V gave up 5 bases and J gave up 3 bases; unmatched junction bases: 8. Germline CDR1 is SEHNR and CDR2 is FQNEAQ (reference sequence). The CDR3 is made up of 15 amino acids. This chain's CDR3 is CASSVGQGFHYGYTF. CDR3 bases: TGTGCCAGCAGCGTCGGACAGGGTTTTCACTATGGCTACACCTTC.

A word on this clone: At the DNA level, this CDR3 is encoded by other sequences in the same sample as well. The CDR3 DNA is TGTGCCAGCAGCTTGGGTGCAACTAATGAAAAACTGTTTTTT. It codes for CASSLGATNEKLFF. This chain connects TRBV7-9 to TRBJ1-4; D not certain. Trimming removed 3 bases at V and 0 bases at J, with 5 bases between. CDR3 length equals 14 residues. Germline values: CDR1 SEHNR, CDR2 FQNEAQ (reference sequence).

The chain joins TRBV9 to TRBJ2-1; D is tentatively TRBD1 or TRBD2 (6 bases each). V was pared by 0 bases and J by 4 bases, with 11 bases between. This CDR3 region has 15 residues. Germline assignment: CDR1 SGDLS and CDR2 YYNGEE. For the CDR3, the DNA is TGTGCCAGCAGCGTAGACGGGGGCCGTTACAATGAGCAGTTCTTC. Translation: CASSVDGGRYNEQFF.

V is TRBV19 and J is TRBJ1-5; D might be TRBD1 (5 bases). V was trimmed by 6 bases and J by 3 bases, leaving 9 bases between them. Germline V gene lookup returns CDR1 LNHDA and CDR2 SQIVND (reference sequence). This CDR3 contains 13 residues. The CDR3, as DNA: TGTGCCAGTAGAGGGGAGTTCAATCAGCCCCAGCATTTT. It yields the protein CASRGEFNQPQHF.

The chain links TRBV5-1 to TRBJ1-2; 7 bases map to TRBD1. The trim removed 4 bases at V and 4 bases at J, leaving 7 bases unmatched. CDR1 is SGHRS and CDR2 is YFSETQ in the germline V gene. This CDR3 has 14 residues. The CDR3: CASSRTGDSYGYTF. The CDR3 DNA reads TGCGCCAGCAGCAGGACAGGAGATTCCTATGGCTACACCTTC. Together with reference TRBV5-1 and TRBJ1-2, the CDR3 gives the full variable domain: KAGVTQTPRYLIKTRGQQVTLSCSPISGHRSVSWYQQTPGQGLQFLFEYFSETQRNKGNFPGRFSGRQFSNSRSEMNVSTLELGDSALYLCASSRTGDSYGYTFGSGTRLTVV.

The chain links TRBV2 to TRBJ1-1; 12 nucleotides align to TRBD1. Germline loops: CDR1 SNHLY, CDR2 FYNNEI. This CDR3 comprises 16 residues. V was clipped by 6 bases and J by 0 bases; unmatched bases: 5. The CDR3 reads CASSGTGGFMNTEAFF. Written as DNA, the CDR3 is TGTGCCAGCAGCGGGACAGGGGGCTTTATGAACACTGAAGCTTTCTTT.

The chain couples TRBV28 to TRBJ1-5, with D unresolved. The ends were cut back, 1 base at V and 4 bases at J, with 11 bases in the middle. Germline values: CDR1 MDHEN, CDR2 SYDVKM. The CDR3 has 15 residues. Written as DNA, the CDR3 is TGTGCCAGCAGTTTATTTGGGCACCGAAATCAGCCCCAGCATTTT. It codes for CASSLFGHRNQPQHF.

V usage is TRBV6-1 and J usage is TRBJ2-1; 8 bases line up with TRBD2. Trimming removed 1 base from V and 1 base from J; junction bases left unmatched: 6. Germline V gene lookup returns CDR1 MNHNS and CDR2 SASEGT. This CDR3 spans 17 amino acids. Here the CDR3 reads CASSEDWGGGSYNEQFF. In DNA, the CDR3 is TGTGCCAGCAGTGAAGACTGGGGCGGGGGGTCCTACAATGAGCAGTTCTTC.

The chain recombines TRBV5-1 with TRBJ2-1; tentatively, D is TRBD1 (7 bases). Germline CDR1 reads SGHRS; CDR2 reads YFSETQ. With 0 bases removed from V and 8 bases from J, the gap between germline ends came to 15 bases. This CDR3 contains 15 residues. The CDR3 spells CASSLVAGGNHEQFF. CDR3 DNA sequence: TGCGCCAGCAGCTTGGTGGCAGGGGGGAACCATGAGCAGTTCTTC.

The rearrangement uses TRBV5-1 and TRBJ2-7; 7 bases align to TRBD1. The CDR3 sequence is 14 residues long. V shed 4 bases, J shed 7 bases, and the junction held 11 bases outside the gene matches. Germline assignment: CDR1 SGHRS and CDR2 YFSETQ. CDR3 loop: CASSPGQVLREQYF. CDR3 bases: TGCGCCAGCAGCCCCGGACAGGTCCTTCGTGAGCAGTACTTC.

The genes are TRBV6-5 and TRBJ1-1, with D tentatively TRBD1 (5 bases). The CDR3 length is 15 residues. Germline V lookup: CDR1 MNHEY, CDR2 SVGAGI. The V gene lost 7 bases and the J gene lost 3 bases, with 18 bases spanning the gap. In DNA form, the CDR3 reads TGTGCCAGCACCGCTTATGGCAGGGCAGACACTGAAGCTTTCTTT. Its protein product is CASTAYGRADTEAFF.

V and J are TRBV29-1 and TRBJ1-3; tentatively, D is TRBD1 (6 bases). Germline loops: CDR1 SQVTM, CDR2 ANQGSEA. V was clipped by 1 base and J by 2 bases, with 9 bases between them. This CDR3 is 14 amino acids long. The DNA of the CDR3 is TGCAGCGTTGAAGCTAACAGGGCTGGAAACACCATATATTTT. Protein: CSVEANRAGNTIYF.

The chain carries TRBV5-1 and TRBJ1-1; possibly TRBD1 for D (6 bases). CDR1 is SGHRS and CDR2 is YFSETQ in the germline V gene. This CDR3 comprises 14 residues. V dropped 4 bases and J dropped 4 bases, with 14 bases sitting between them. CDR3 loop: CASSPRDIPTEAFF. The CDR3 region has the DNA TGCGCCAGCAGCCCCCGGGACATTCCCACTGAAGCTTTCTTT. Supplemented by reference TRBV5-1 and TRBJ1-1, the full variable domain reads KAGVTQTPRYLIKTRGQQVTLSCSPISGHRSVSWYQQTPGQGLQFLFEYFSETQRNKGNFPGRFSGRQFSNSRSEMNVSTLELGDSALYLCASSPRDIPTEAFFGQGTRLTVV.